The 21 T cell receptor beta chains below were found in one sample sequenced in a study of blood T cell repertoires in COVID-19. Data came from immunoSEQ multiplex PCR; TCRdb stores just in-frame clones and leaves some out. Among over 55,000 clones, over 70% were seen once, and the ten largest hold more than 7.5%. Material for sequencing was peripheral blood. These receptors came from a man aged 50 to 60 with active COVID-19.

V gene TRBV11-1 combines with J gene TRBJ2-5, with 10 bases aligning to TRBD2. Germline trimming cut 5 bases from V and 2 bases from J; bases unmatched to any gene: 8. The CDR3 is made up of 16 amino acids. The V gene's germline CDR1 is SGHAT and CDR2 FQDESV (reference sequence). CDR3 protein: CASSAPLAGLQETQYF. The CDR3 DNA reads TGTGCCAGCAGCGCCCCACTAGCGGGGCTGCAAGAGACCCAGTACTTC.

V usage is TRBV2 and J usage is TRBJ1-2; TRBD1 aligns across 10 bases. Looked up from germline, CDR1 is SNHLY and CDR2 is FYNNEI. There are 13 residues in the CDR3. The V segment lost 6 bases and the J segment 6 bases; nucleotides outside the gene matches: 4. The CDR3 region is CASRGDRGNGYTF. As DNA, the CDR3 is TGTGCCAGCAGGGGGGACAGGGGCAATGGCTACACCTTC.

The chain links TRBV5-1 to TRBJ1-4, with 8 bases fitting TRBD1. The CDR3 length is 14 residues. The junction had 7 bases not matched to a gene; V was cut back by 4 bases and J by 8 bases. Germline V CDR1 and CDR2: SGHRS, YFSETQ. The CDR3 DNA follows: TGCGCCAGCAGCGCGGACAGGGTCGGGGAAAAACTGTTTTTT. Its protein is CASSADRVGEKLFF.

The genes are TRBV6-5 and TRBJ2-7; tentative D call: TRBD2 (5 bases). Deletions cut 8 bases from V and 0 bases from J, with 11 bases between. This CDR3 spans 13 amino acids. Germline assignment: CDR1 MNHEY and CDR2 SVGAGI. This CDR3 is CASEGLHSYEQYF. CDR3 in DNA: TGTGCCAGCGAGGGCCTTCACTCCTACGAGCAGTACTTC.

The CDR3 coding sequence is TGCGCCAGCAGCTTGGTAGGCGGGGAGCAGTTCTTC. It codes for CASSLVGGEQFF. The V gene is TRBV5-1, the J gene TRBJ2-1, with D tentatively TRBD2 (5 bases). Germline-derived CDR1 and CDR2 are SGHRS and YFSETQ. This CDR3 is 12 amino acids long. Trimming removed 0 bases from V and 10 bases from J, with 8 bases in between.

This clone came up a few times. The V and J genes are TRBV6-6 and TRBJ2-1, with 9 nucleotides matching TRBD2. The V segment lost 2 bases and the J segment 6 bases; nucleotides outside the gene matches: 5. Germline V gene lookup returns CDR1 MNHNY and CDR2 SVGAGI (reference sequence). The CDR3 sequence is 15 residues long. CDR3 DNA: TGTGCCAGCAGTTACGGTCGCGGGGGGGCCAATGAGCAGTTCTTC. Translation: CASSYGRGGANEQFF.

This sequence joins TRBV2 and TRBJ1-1; D gene ambiguous. There are 13 residues in the CDR3. Trimming left V 1 base short and J 1 base short, with 4 bases between. Germline V gives CDR1 SNHLY, CDR2 FYNNEI. In DNA form, the CDR3 reads TGTGCCAGCAGTGAAGGGGCGAACACTGAAGCTTTCTTT. Translation: CASSEGANTEAFF.

The chain joins TRBV7-2 to TRBJ1-3, with D maybe TRBD1 (6 bases). From germline, CDR1 is SGHTA and CDR2 FQGNSA. This CDR3 is built from 15 residues. V lost 1 base, J lost 4 bases, and 11 bases lay in between. As DNA, the CDR3 is TGTGCCAGCAGCTTAGACAGGGTGGCGGGAAACACCATATATTTT. Its protein is CASSLDRVAGNTIYF.

The chain joins TRBV5-4 to TRBJ1-1, with D perhaps matching TRBD1 (5 bases). V lost 2 bases and J lost 10, with 15 bases in between. Germline V gene sequence: CDR1 SGHNT, CDR2 YYREEE (reference sequence). The CDR3 runs 13 residues. DNA for the CDR3: TGTGCCAGCAGCTTTGGGACTCCAGGAGGAGCTTTCTTT. It is translated as CASSFGTPGGAFF.

The chain joins TRBV7-9 to TRBJ1-1; D remains unclear. The CDR3 contains 15 residues. In germline, CDR1 is SEHNR, CDR2 FQNEAQ (reference sequence). V lost 5 bases and J lost 0, with 13 bases in between. The chain's CDR3 is CASSPKERLNTEAFF. The CDR3 nucleotides read TGTGCCAGCAGCCCGAAGGAGCGATTGAACACTGAAGCTTTCTTT.

This chain links TRBV7-2 with TRBJ2-1; TRBD2 agrees at 10 bases. Losses at the gene ends were 5 bases for V and 7 bases for J; bases not matched to a gene: 11. Looked up from germline, CDR1 is SGHTA and CDR2 is FQGNSA. This CDR3 is built from 16 residues. The chain's CDR3 is CASSRTSGIVENEQFF. The CDR3 DNA sequence: TGTGCCAGCAGCCGGACTAGCGGAATCGTCGAGAATGAGCAGTTCTTC. Full variable domain (outside the CDR3, taken from reference TRBV7-2 and TRBJ2-1): GAGVSQSPSNKVTEKGKDVELRCDPISGHTALYWYRQSLGQGLEFLIYFQGNSAPDKSGLPSDRFSAERTGGSVSTLTIQRTQQEDSAVYLCASSRTSGIVENEQFFGPGTRLTVL.

The chain carries TRBV9 and TRBJ2-7; D is possibly TRBD2 (7 bases). Germline CDR1 and CDR2: SGDLS and YYNGEE. Trimming removed 1 base at V and 4 bases at J, with 15 bases between. This CDR3 contains 15 residues. CDR3 sequence: CASSVSWGGRYEQYF. In nucleotides, the CDR3 is TGTGCCAGCAGCGTATCGTGGGGGGGCCGATACGAGCAGTACTTC.

This chain uses TRBV29-1 with TRBJ2-1; 9 bases are a match to TRBD2. Germline CDR1 SQVTM, CDR2 ANQGSEA. J was trimmed by 5 bases and V by 2 bases; bases with no gene match: 10. The CDR3 runs 16 residues. CDR3 bases: TGCAGCGTTGAAAAAAGGGCTAGCGGGGCCAACAATGAGCAGTTCTTC. Its translation is CSVEKRASGANNEQFF.

This rearrangement joins TRBV6-2 or TRBV6-3 to TRBJ2-7, with 11 bases fitting TRBD2. The CDR3 sequence is 15 residues long. V shed 0 bases, J shed 2 bases, and the junction held 0 bases outside the gene matches. CDR1 MNHEY and CDR2 SVGEGT come from the germline V gene. CDR3 sequence reads: CASSYSTSGTYEQYF. The CDR3, as DNA: TGTGCCAGCAGTTACTCGACTAGCGGGACCTACGAGCAGTACTTC.

V and J are TRBV6-1 and TRBJ2-2; 7 bases match TRBD1. Germline V gene lookup returns CDR1 MNHNS and CDR2 SASEGT. J lost 7 bases, V lost 3 bases, and 2 bases had no gene match. The length of the CDR3 is 13 residues. The CDR3 DNA sequence: TGTGCCAGCAGTGACAGGGGGATCGGGGAGCTGTTTTTT. Translated, it gives CASSDRGIGELFF.

This clone is a singleton in its sample. The rearrangement joins TRBV13 to TRBJ2-3; 10 bases match TRBD2. The germline gives CDR1 PRHDT, CDR2 FYEKMQ (reference sequence). V lost 4 bases and J lost 1; bases outside the gene matches: 11. This CDR3 comprises 18 residues. The CDR3 loop is CASSSTPGLATGTDTQYF. The CDR3 DNA reads as TGTGCCAGCAGCTCTACCCCGGGACTAGCGACGGGCACAGATACGCAGTATTTT.

This chain links TRBV3-1 (or the pseudogene TRBV3-2) with TRBJ1-4; no firm D call. Trimming removed 6 bases from V and 13 bases from J, with 21 bases in between. In germline, CDR1 is LGHDT, CDR2 YNNKEL (reference sequence). This CDR3 has 14 amino acids. The CDR3 nucleotides read TGTGCCAGCAGTCTCCAAGCGGCGGGAAGGAGACTGTTTTTT. Encoded protein: CASSLQAAGRRLFF.

This clone was found once. This chain uses TRBV5-8 with TRBJ2-1; 7 bases align to TRBD2. In germline, CDR1 is SGHTS, CDR2 YDEGEE. The CDR3 spans 14 residues. V lost 1 base, J lost 8 bases, and 6 bases stayed unmatched. The CDR3 reads CASSLNGGFDEQFF. The CDR3 DNA follows: TGTGCCAGCAGCTTGAACGGGGGGTTCGATGAGCAGTTCTTC.

The V gene is TRBV28, the J gene TRBJ1-5, with TRBD1 matching 9 bases. Germline lookup yields CDR1 MDHEN and CDR2 SYDVKM. The V segment lost 5 bases and the J segment 11 bases; nucleotides outside the gene matches: 10. This CDR3 has 14 amino acids. The chain's CDR3 is CASSATGGWGAQHF. The CDR3, as DNA: TGTGCCAGCAGTGCCACAGGGGGCTGGGGGGCCCAGCATTTT.

The V call is TRBV4-1, the J call TRBJ2-3, with D tentatively TRBD1 (5 bases). The CDR3 extends over 16 amino acids. CDR1 is MGHRA, CDR2 YSYEKL, per germline. V was cut by 1 base and J by 2 bases, with 13 bases left in between. DNA of the CDR3: TGCGCCAGCAGCCAAGCAACCTTACAGGACACAGATACGCAGTATTTT. It encodes CASSQATLQDTDTQYF.

V gene TRBV7-2 combines with J gene TRBJ2-1; 8 bases agree with TRBD2. The CDR3 has 17 residues. V lost 2 bases, J lost 4 bases, and 10 bases stayed unmatched. Germline loops: CDR1 SGHTA, CDR2 FQGNSA. The CDR3 spells CASSLKTGGTLYNEQFF. For the CDR3, the DNA is TGTGCCAGCAGCTTAAAAACGGGGGGGACTTTGTACAATGAGCAGTTCTTC.